Reported below is one T cell receptor beta chain. A far larger clone is just one base off, so this is likely a read error. CDR3 length equals 14 residues. Germline-derived CDR1 and CDR2 are SNHLY and FYNNEI. Combining iRepertoire HTBI primers with Arm-PCR of CDR3 regions, the authors built TCR beta libraries. TCRdb re-analysed the multiplex PCR reads in MiXCR, keeping a single row per CDR3 protein. Among some 220,000 distinct CDR3 sequences, around 20% were seen once, and the ten largest hold approximately 12%. The entry originates in a study of regulatory T cells in long-lasting Graves disease. The time point: newly diagnosed GD, antithyroid drugs for less than 3 months. There was RNA extracted from PBMCs, and the TCR library was made from it. Investigators report Graves' disease was diagnosed under American Thyroid Association guidelines. These data were likewise used in another study, on T cells in Graves' hyperthyroidism and ophthalmopathy.

This sequence joins TRBV2 and TRBJ1-5; D is unclear. This sample comprised peripheral blood mononuclear cells (PBMCs), obtained at new diagnosis, from a patient treated with antithyroid drugs. The sequence was obtained from a woman aged 25 to 39 with Graves disease. The CDR3 loop reads CASSSTSLDPPRHF. DNA of the CDR3: TGTGCCAGCAGTTCAACCTCACTCGACCCGCCCCGGCATTTT.